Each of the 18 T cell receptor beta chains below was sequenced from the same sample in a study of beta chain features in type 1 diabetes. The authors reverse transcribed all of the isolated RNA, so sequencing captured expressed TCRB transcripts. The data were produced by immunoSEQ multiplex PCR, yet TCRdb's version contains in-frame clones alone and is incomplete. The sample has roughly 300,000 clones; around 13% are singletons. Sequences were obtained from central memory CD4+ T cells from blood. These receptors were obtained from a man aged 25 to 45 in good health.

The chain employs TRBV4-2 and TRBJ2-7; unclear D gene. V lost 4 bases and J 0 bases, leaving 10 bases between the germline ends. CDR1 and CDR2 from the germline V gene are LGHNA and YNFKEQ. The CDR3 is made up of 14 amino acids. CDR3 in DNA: TGTGCCAGCAGCCCGCGACTCTACTCCTACGAGCAGTACTTC. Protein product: CASSPRLYSYEQYF.

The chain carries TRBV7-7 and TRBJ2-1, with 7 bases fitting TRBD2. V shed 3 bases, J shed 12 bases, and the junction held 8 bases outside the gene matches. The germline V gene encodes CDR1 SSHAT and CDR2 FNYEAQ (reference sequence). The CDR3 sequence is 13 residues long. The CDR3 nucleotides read TGTGCCAGCAGCTTGGGATTAGGCGGGGGGCAGTTCTTC. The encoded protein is CASSLGLGGGQFF.

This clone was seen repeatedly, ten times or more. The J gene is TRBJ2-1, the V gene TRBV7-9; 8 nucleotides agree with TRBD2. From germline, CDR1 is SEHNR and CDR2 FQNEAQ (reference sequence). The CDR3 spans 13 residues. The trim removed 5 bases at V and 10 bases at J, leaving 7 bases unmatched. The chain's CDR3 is CASSPRGGGEQFF. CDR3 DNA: TGTGCCAGCAGCCCCCGGGGGGGAGGCGAGCAGTTCTTC. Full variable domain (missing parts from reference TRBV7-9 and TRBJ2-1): DTGVSQNPRHKITKRGQNVTFRCDPISEHNRLYWYRQTLGQGPEFLTYFQNEAQLEKSRLLSDRFSAERPKGSFSTLEIQRTEQGDSAMYLCASSPRGGGEQFFGPGTRLTVL.

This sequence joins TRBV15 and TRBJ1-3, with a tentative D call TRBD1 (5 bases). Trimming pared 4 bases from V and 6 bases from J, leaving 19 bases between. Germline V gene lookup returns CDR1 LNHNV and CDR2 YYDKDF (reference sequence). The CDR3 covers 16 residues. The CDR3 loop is CATSTRRAGHLNTIYF. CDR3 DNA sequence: TGTGCCACCAGCACGCGTCGGGCAGGGCATTTAAACACCATATATTTT.

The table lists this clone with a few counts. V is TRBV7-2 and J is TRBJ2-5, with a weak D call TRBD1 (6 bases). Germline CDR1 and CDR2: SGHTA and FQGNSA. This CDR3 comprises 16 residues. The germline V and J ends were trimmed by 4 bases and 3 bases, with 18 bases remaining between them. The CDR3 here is CASSSHLIQGKETQYF. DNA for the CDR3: TGTGCCAGCAGCTCCCACCTAATACAGGGAAAAGAGACCCAGTACTTC.

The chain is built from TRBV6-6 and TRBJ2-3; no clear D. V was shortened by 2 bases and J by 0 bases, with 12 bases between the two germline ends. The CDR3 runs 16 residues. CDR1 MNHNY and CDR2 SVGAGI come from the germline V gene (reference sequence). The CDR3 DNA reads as TGTGCCAGCAGTTACGGCGCAGGACCTAGCACAGATACGCAGTATTTT. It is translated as CASSYGAGPSTDTQYF.

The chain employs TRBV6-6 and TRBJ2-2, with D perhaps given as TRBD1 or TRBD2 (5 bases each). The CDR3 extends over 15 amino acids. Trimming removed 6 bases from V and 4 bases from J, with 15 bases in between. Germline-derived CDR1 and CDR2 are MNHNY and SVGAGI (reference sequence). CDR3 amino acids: CASSTMGERTGELFF. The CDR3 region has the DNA TGTGCCAGCAGCACCATGGGGGAGCGCACCGGGGAGCTGTTTTTT.

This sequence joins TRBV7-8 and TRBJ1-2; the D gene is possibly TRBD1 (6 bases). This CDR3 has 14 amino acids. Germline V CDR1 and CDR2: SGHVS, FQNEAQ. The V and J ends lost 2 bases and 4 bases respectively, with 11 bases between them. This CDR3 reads CASSLSHRVYGYTF. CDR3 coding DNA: TGTGCCAGCAGCTTATCCCACAGGGTCTATGGCTACACCTTC.

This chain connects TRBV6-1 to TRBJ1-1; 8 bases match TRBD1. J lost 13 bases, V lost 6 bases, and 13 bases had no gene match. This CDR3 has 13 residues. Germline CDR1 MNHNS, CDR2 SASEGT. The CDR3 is CASRVGQGGRDFF. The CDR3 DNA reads TGTGCCAGCAGGGTTGGACAGGGAGGCCGAGATTTCTTT.

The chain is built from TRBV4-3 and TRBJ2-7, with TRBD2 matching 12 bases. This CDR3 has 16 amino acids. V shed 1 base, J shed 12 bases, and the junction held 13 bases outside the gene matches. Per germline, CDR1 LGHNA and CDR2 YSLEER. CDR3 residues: CASSQALGTSGLGRYF. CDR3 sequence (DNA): TGCGCCAGCAGCCAAGCGTTAGGGACTAGCGGGTTGGGGAGGTACTTC.

The CDR3 region is CASSFMTHPGQENDGYTF. CDR3 bases: TGTGCCAGCAGCTTTATGACCCACCCCGGACAGGAGAACGATGGCTACACCTTC. This rearrangement joins TRBV11-2 to TRBJ1-2; 7 bases match TRBD1. CDR3 length equals 18 residues. From germline, CDR1 is SGHAT and CDR2 FQNNGV. J gave up 6 bases and V 3 bases, and 19 bases lay outside the gene matches.

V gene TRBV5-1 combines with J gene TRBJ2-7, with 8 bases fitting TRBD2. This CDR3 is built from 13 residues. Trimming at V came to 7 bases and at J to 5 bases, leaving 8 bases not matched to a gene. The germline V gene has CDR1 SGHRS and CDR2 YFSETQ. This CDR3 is CASRPAGGHEQYF. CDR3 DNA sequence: TGCGCCAGCCGCCCGGCGGGGGGCCACGAGCAGTACTTC.

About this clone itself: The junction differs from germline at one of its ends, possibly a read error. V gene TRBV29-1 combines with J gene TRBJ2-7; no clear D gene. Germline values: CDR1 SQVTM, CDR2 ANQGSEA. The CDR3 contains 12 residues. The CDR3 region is CSAFGEAYTLIF. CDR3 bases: TGCAGCGCCTTCGGTGAGGCATACACTCTAATTTTC.

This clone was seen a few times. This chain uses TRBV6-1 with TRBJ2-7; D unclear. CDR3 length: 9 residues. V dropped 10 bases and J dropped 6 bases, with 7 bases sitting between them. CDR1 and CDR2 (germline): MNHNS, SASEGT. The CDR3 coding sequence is TGTGCCACTATTGGCGAGCAGTACGTC. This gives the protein CATIGEQYV.

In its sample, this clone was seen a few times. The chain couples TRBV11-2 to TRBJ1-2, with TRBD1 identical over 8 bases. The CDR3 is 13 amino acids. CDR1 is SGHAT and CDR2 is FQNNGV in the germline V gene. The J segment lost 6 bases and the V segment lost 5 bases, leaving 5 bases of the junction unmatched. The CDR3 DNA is TGTGCCAGCAGCCCCAGGACAGGGAATGGCTACACCTTC. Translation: CASSPRTGNGYTF.

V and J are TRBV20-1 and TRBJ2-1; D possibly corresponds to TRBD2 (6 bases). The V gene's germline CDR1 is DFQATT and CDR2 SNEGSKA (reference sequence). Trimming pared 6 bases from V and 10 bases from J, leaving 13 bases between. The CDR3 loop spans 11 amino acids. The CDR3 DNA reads TGCAGTGCCCTCCTAGCGAACGAGCAGTTCTTC. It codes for CSALLANEQFF.

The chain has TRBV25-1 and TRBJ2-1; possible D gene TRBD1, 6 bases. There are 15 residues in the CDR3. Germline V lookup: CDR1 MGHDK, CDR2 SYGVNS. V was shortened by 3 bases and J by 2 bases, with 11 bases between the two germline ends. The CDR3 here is CASSDRGITYNEQFF. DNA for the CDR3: TGTGCCAGCAGTGACAGGGGAATCACCTACAATGAGCAGTTCTTC. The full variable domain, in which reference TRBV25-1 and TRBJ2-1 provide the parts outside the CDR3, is EADIYQTPRYLVIGTGKKITLECSQTMGHDKMYWYQQDPGMELHLIHYSYGVNSTEKGDLSSESTVSRIRTEHFPLTLESARPSHTSQYLCASSDRGITYNEQFFGPGTRLTVL.

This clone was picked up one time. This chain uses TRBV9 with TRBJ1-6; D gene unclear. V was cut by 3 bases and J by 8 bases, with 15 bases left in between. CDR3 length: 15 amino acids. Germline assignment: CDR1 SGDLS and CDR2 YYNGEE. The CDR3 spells CASSALDGKDSPLHF. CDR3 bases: TGTGCCAGCAGCGCTTTGGACGGAAAGGATTCACCCCTCCACTTT.